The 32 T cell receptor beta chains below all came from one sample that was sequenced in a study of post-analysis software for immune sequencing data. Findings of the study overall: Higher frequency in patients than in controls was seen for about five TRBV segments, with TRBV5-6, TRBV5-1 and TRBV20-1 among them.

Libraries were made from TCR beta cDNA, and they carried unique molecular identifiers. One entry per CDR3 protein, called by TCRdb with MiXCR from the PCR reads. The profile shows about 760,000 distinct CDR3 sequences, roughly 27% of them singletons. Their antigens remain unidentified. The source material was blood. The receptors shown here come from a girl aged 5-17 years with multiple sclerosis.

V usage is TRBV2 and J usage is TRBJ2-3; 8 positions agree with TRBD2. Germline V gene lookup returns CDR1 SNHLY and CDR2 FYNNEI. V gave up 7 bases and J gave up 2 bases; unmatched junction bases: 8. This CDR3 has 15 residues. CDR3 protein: CASIRGGRDTDTQYF. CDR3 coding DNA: TGTGCCAGCATTCGGGGGGGACGAGACACAGATACGCAGTATTTT. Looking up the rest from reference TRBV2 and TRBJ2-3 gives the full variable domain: EPEVTQTPSHQVTQMGQEVILRCVPISNHLYFYWYRQILGQKVEFLVSFYNNEISEKSEIFDDQFSVERPDGSNFTLKIRSTKLEDSAMYFCASIRGGRDTDTQYFGPGTRLTVL.

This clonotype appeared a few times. This chain's CDR3 is CASSQGRGELFF. The CDR3, as DNA: TGTGCCAGCAGCCAAGGGCGCGGGGAGCTGTTTTTT. V is TRBV3-1 and J is TRBJ2-2; no firm D call. The CDR3 is 12 residues long. V gave up 1 base and J gave up 7 bases, with 4 bases separating them. The germline V gene encodes CDR1 LGHDT and CDR2 YNNKEL (reference sequence). The full variable domain, with the rest looked up from reference TRBV3-1 and TRBJ2-2, is DTAVSQTPKYLVTQMGNDKSIKCEQNLGHDTMYWYKQDSKKFLKIMFSYNNKELIINETVPNRFSPKSPDKAHLNLHINSLELGDSAVYFCASSQGRGELFFGEGSRLTVL.

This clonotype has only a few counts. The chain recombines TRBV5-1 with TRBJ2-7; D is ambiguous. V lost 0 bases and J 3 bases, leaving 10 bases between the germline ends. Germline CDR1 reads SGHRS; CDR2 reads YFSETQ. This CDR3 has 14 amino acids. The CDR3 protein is CASSLVSGNYEQYF. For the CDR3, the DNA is TGCGCCAGCAGCTTGGTGTCCGGAAACTACGAGCAGTACTTC.

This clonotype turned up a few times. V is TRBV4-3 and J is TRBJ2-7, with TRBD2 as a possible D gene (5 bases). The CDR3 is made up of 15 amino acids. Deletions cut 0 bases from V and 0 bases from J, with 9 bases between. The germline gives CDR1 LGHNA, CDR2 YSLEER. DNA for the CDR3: TGCGCCAGCAGCCAAGATAGCGCCCGCTCCTACGAGCAGTACTTC. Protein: CASSQDSARSYEQYF.

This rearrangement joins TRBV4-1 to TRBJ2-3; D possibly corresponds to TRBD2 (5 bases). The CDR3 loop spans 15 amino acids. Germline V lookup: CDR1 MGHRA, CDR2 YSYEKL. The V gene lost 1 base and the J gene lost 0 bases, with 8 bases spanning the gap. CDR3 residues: CASSQVRASTDTQYF. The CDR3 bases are TGCGCCAGCAGCCAAGTGCGGGCCAGCACAGATACGCAGTATTTT.

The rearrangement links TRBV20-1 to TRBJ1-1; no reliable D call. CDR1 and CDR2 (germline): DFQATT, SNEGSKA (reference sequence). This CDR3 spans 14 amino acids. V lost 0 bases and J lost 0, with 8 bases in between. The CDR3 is CSARDRTVNTEAFF. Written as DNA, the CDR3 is TGCAGTGCTAGAGATAGGACGGTGAACACTGAAGCTTTCTTT.

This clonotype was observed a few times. In nucleotides, the CDR3 is TGTGCCAGCCAACTAATACAGGGTCCAGATACGCAGTATTTT. Residues: CASQLIQGPDTQYF. This chain uses TRBV6-2 or TRBV6-3 with TRBJ2-3; D might be TRBD1 (6 bases). The length of the CDR3 is 14 residues. Looked up from germline, CDR1 is MNHEY and CDR2 is SVGEGT. Trimming took 8 bases from V and 4 from J, leaving 16 bases between them.

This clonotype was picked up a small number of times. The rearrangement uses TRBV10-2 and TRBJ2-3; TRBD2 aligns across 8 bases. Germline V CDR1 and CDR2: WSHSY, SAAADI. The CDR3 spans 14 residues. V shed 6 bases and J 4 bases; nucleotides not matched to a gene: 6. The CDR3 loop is CASRGGGRADTQYF. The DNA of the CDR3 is TGCGCCAGCAGGGGCGGGGGGAGGGCAGATACGCAGTATTTT.

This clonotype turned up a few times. As DNA, the CDR3 is TGTGCCAGCAGTGACATACAGGGACCCACCGAGACCCAGTACTTC. Protein product: CASSDIQGPTETQYF. V gene TRBV25-1 combines with J gene TRBJ2-7, with D perhaps TRBD1 (6 bases). Near its end, the DNA agrees better with TRBJ2-5, so the J call may be wrong. CDR3 length equals 15 residues. Germline V CDR1 and CDR2: MGHDK, SYGVNS.

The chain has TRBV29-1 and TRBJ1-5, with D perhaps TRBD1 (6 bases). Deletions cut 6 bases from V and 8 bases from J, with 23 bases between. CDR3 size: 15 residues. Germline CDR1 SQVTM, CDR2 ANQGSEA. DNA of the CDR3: TGCAGCGTCCATGGGGAAGGGGGGGTAATCGAGCCCCAGCATTTT. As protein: CSVHGEGGVIEPQHF.

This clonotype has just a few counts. CDR3 sequence reads: CASSPVRTGRGYTF. In DNA, the CDR3 is TGTGCCAGCAGTCCGGTCCGGACAGGGCGCGGCTACACCTTC. This chain uses TRBV12-3 or TRBV12-4 with TRBJ1-2; the match to TRBD1 covers 8 bases. Trimming at V came to 5 bases and at J to 8 bases, leaving 10 bases not matched to a gene. CDR3 length: 14 amino acids.

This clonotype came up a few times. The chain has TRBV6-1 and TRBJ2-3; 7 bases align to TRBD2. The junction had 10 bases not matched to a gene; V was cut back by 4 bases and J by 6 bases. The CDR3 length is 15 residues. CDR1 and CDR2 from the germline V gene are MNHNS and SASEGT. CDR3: CASSGSGGWEDTQYF. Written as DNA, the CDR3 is TGTGCCAGCAGTGGGTCCGGGGGGTGGGAGGATACGCAGTATTTT.

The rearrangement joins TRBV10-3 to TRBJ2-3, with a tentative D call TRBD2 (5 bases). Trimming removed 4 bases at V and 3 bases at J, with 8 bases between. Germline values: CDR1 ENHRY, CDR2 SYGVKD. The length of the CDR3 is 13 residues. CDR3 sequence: CAISGRGTDTQYF. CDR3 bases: TGTGCCATCAGTGGTCGGGGAACAGATACGCAGTATTTT.

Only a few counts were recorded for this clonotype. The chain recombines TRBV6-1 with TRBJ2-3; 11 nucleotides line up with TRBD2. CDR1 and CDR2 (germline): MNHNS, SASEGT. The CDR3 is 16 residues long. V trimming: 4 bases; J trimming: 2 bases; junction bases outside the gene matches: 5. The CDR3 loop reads CASSATTSGDTDTQYF. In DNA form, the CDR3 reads TGTGCCAGCAGTGCCACGACTAGCGGGGACACAGATACGCAGTATTTT.

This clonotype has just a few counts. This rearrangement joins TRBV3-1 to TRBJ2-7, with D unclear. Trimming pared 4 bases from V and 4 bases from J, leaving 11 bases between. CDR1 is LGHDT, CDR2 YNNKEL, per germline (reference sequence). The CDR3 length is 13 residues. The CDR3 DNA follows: TGTGCCAGCAGCCGACACCCGGCTTACGAGCAGTACTTC. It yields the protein CASSRHPAYEQYF.

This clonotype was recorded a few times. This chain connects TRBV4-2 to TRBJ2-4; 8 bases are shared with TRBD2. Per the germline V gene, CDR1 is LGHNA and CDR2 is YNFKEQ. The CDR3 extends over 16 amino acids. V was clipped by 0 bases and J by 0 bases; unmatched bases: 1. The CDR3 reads CASSQDREGAKNIQYF. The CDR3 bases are TGTGCCAGCAGCCAAGATCGGGAGGGAGCCAAAAACATTCAGTACTTC.

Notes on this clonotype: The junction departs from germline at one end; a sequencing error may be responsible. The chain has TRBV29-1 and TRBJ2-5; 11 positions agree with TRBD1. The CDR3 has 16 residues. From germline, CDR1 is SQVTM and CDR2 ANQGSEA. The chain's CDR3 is CSVEVRGQGVSETQYF. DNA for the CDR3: TGCAGCGTCGAAGTCCGGGGACAGGGGGTTTCGGAGACCCAGTACTTC.

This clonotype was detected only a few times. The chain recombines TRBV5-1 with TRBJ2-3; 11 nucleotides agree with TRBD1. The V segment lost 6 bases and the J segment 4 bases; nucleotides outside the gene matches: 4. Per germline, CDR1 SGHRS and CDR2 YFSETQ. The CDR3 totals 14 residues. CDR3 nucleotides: TGCGCCAGCACCTGGACAGGGGGCCCAGATACGCAGTATTTT. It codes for CASTWTGGPDTQYF.

The CDR3 loop reads CSARDISQSGYEQYF. The CDR3 nucleotides are TGCAGTGCTAGAGATATAAGTCAATCGGGCTACGAGCAGTACTTC. This chain links TRBV20-1 with TRBJ2-7; D remains unclear. CDR3 length: 15 amino acids. Germline CDR1 DFQATT, CDR2 SNEGSKA (reference sequence). Trimming pared 0 bases from V and 3 bases from J, leaving 15 bases between.

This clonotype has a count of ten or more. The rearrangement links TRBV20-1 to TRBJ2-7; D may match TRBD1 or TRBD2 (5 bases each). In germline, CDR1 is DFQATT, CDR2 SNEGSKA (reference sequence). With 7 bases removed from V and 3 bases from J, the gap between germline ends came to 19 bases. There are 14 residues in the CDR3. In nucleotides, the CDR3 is TGCAGTGACCAACCCCGGGACGCCGGCTACGAGCAGTACTTC. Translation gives CSDQPRDAGYEQYF.

The CDR3 DNA follows: TGTGCCATCAGTGATTCCCTAGCTCGAGAGACCCAGTACTTC. It yields the protein CAISDSLARETQYF. The chain employs TRBV10-3 and TRBJ2-5; TRBD2 might be the D (5 bases). CDR1 is ENHRY and CDR2 is SYGVKD in the germline V gene. V was pared by 3 bases and J by 4 bases, with 12 bases between. There are 14 residues in the CDR3.

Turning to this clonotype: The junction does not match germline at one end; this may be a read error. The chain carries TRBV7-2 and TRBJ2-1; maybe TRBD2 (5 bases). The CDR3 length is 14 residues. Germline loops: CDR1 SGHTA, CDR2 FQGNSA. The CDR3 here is CVSSLGSSYNEQFF. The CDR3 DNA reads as TGTGTCAGCAGCCTTGGGAGCTCCTACAATGAGCAGTTCTTC.

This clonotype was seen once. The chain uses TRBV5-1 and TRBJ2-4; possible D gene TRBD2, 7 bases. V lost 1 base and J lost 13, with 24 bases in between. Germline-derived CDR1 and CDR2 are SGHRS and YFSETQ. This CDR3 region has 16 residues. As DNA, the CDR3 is TGCGCCAGCAGCTTGCAGGGGCCACGATCAAGCGGGGAGCAGTACTTC. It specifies CASSLQGPRSSGEQYF. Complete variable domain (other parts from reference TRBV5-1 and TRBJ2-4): KAGVTQTPRYLIKTRGQQVTLSCSPISGHRSVSWYQQTPGQGLQFLFEYFSETQRNKGNFPGRFSGRQFSNSRSEMNVSTLELGDSALYLCASSLQGPRSSGEQYFGAGTRLSVL.

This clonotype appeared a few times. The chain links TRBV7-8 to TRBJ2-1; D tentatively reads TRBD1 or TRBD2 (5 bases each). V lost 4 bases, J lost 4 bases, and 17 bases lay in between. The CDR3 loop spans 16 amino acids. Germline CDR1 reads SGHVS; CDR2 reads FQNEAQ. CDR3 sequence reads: CASSSRGRGSYNEQFF. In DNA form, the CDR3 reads TGTGCCAGCAGCTCCCGGGGCCGGGGCTCATACAATGAGCAGTTCTTC.

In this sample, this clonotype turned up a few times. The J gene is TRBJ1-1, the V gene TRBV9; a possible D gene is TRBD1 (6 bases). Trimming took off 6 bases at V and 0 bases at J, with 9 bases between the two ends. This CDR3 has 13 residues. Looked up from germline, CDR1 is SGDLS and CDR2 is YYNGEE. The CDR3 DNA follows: TGTGCCAGCACCGGACAGATGAACACTGAAGCTTTCTTT. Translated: CASTGQMNTEAFF. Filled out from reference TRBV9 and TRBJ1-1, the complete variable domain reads DSGVTQTPKHLITATGQRVTLRCSPRSGDLSVYWYQQSLDQGLQFLIQYYNGEERAKGNILERFSAQQFPDLHSELNLSSLELGDSALYFCASTGQMNTEAFFGQGTRLTVV.

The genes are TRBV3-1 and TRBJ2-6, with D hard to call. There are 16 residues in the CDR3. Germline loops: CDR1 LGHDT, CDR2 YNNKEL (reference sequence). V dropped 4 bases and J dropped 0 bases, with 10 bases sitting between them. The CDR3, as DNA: TGTGCCAGCAGCCCCGTCAGGAGCTCTGGGGCCAACGTCCTGACTTTC. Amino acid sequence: CASSPVRSSGANVLTF.

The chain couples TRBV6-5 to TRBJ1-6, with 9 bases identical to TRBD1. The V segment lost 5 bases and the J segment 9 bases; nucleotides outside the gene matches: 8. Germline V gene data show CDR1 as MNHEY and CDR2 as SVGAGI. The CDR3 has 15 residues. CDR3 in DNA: TGTGCCAGCAGTCGCTCGGGACAGGGAAGTTCACCCCTCCACTTT. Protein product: CASSRSGQGSSPLHF.

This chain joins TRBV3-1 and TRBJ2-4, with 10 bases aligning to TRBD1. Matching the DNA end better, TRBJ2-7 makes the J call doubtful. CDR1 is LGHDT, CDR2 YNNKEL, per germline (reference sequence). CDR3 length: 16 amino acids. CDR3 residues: CASSRNIGTGVTEQYF. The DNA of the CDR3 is TGTGCCAGCAGCCGGAATATCGGGACAGGGGTGACCGAGCAGTACTTC.

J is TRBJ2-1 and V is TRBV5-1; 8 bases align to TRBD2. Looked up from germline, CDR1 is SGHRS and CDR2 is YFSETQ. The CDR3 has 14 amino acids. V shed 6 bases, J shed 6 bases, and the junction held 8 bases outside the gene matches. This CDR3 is CASNPLAGLNEQFF. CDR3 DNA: TGCGCCAGCAACCCCTTAGCGGGACTCAATGAGCAGTTCTTC.

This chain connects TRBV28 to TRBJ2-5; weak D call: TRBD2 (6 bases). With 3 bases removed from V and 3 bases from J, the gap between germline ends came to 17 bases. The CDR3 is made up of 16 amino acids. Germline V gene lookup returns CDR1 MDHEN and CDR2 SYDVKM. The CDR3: CASSFPVGGVKETQYF. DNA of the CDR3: TGTGCCAGCAGTTTCCCAGTGGGCGGGGTCAAAGAGACCCAGTACTTC. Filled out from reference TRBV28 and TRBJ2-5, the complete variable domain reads DVKVTQSSRYLVKRTGEKVFLECVQDMDHENMFWYRQDPGLGLRLIYFSYDVKMKEKGDIPEGYSVSREKKERFSLILESASTNQTSMYLCASSFPVGGVKETQYFGPGTRLLVL.

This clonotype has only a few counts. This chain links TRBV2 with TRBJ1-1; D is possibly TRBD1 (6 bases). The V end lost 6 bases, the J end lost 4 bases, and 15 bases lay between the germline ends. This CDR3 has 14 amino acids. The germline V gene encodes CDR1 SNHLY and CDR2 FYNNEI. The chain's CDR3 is CASSDSGGRTEAFF. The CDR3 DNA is TGTGCCAGCAGCGACTCTGGGGGGCGCACTGAAGCTTTCTTT.

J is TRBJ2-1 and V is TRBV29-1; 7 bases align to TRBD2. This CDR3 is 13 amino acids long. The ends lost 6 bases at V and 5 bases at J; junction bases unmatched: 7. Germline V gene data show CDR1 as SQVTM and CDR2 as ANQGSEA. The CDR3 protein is CSVTSVGNNEQFF. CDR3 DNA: TGCAGCGTCACTAGCGTGGGGAACAATGAGCAGTTCTTC.